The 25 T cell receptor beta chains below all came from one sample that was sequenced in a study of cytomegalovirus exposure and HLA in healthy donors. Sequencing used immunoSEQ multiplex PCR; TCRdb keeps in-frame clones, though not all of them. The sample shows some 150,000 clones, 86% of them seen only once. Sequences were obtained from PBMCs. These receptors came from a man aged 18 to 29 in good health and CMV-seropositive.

The CDR3 reads CASSNPAGRWWNTEAFF. Written as DNA, the CDR3 is TGTGCCAGTAGCAACCCGGCAGGTAGGTGGTGGAACACTGAAGCTTTCTTT. This chain connects TRBV19 to TRBJ1-1; D remains unclear. This CDR3 region has 17 residues. Per germline, CDR1 LNHDA and CDR2 SQIVND (reference sequence). Trimming shortened V by 6 bases and J by 1 base, and 21 bases separated the two germline ends.

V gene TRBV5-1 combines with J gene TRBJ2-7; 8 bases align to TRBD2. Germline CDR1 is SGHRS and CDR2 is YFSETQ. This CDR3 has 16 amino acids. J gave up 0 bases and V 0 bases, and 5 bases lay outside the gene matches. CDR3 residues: CASSLGAGATSYEQYF. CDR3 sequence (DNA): TGCGCCAGCAGCTTGGGAGCGGGGGCCACCTCCTACGAGCAGTACTTC.

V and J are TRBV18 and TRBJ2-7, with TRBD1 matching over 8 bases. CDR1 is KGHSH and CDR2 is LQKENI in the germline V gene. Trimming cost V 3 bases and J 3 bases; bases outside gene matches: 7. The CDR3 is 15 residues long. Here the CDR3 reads CASSPIGQGFYEQYF. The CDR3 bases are TGTGCCAGCTCACCTATTGGACAGGGATTCTACGAGCAGTACTTC.

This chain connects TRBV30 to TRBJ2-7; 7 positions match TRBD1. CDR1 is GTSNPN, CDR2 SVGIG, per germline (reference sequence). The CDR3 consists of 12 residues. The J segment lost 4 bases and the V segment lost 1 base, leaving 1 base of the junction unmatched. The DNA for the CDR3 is TGTGCCTGGAGTGAACAGGGGTACGAGCAGTACTTC. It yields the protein CAWSEQGYEQYF.

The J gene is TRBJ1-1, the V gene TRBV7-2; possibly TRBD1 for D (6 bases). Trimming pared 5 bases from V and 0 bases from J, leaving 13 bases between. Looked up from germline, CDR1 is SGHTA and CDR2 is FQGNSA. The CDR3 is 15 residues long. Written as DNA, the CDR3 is TGTGCCAGCAGCGATCAGGACAGCCTGAACACTGAAGCTTTCTTT. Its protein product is CASSDQDSLNTEAFF.

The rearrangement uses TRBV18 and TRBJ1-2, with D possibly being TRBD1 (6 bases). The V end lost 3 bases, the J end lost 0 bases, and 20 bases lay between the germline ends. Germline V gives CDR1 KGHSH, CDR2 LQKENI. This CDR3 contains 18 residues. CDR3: CASSPRTDSAGANYGYTF. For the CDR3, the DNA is TGTGCCAGCTCACCTAGGACGGACAGCGCCGGAGCTAACTATGGCTACACCTTC.

CDR3 loop: CASSSGATYEQYF. The CDR3 region has the DNA TGTGCCAGCAGCTCAGGGGCAACCTACGAGCAGTACTTC. J is TRBJ2-7 and V is TRBV5-4, with a weak D call TRBD1 (6 bases). The CDR3 length is 13 residues. V lost 3 bases to trimming and J lost 2 bases, with 9 bases between them. Germline V gene sequence: CDR1 SGHNT, CDR2 YYREEE (reference sequence). Full variable domain (outside the CDR3, taken from reference TRBV5-4 and TRBJ2-7): ETGVTQSPTHLIKTRGQQVTLRCSSQSGHNTVSWYQQALGQGPQFIFQYYREEENGRGNFPPRFSGLQFPNYSSELNVNALELDDSALYLCASSSGATYEQYFGPGTRLTVT.

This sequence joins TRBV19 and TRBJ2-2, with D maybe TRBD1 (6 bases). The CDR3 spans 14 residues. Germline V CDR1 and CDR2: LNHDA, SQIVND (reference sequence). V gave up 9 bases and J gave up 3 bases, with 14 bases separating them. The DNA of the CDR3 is TGTGCCAGCCTTGACAGGTTACACACCGGGGAGCTGTTTTTT. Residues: CASLDRLHTGELFF.

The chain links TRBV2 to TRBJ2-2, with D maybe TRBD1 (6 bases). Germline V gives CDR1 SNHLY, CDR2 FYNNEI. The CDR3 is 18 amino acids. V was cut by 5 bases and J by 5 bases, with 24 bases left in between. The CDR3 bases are TGTGCCAGCAGTTCTAGGCTTGCAGGGGCAGGCGGGACCGGGGAGCTGTTTTTT. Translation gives CASSSRLAGAGGTGELFF.

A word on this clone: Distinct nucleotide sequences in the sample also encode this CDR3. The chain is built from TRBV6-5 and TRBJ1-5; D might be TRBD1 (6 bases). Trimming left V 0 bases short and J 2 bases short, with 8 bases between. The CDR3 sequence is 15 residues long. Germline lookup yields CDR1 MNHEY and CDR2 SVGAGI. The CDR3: CASSYSTGRNQPQHF. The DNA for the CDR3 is TGTGCCAGCAGTTACTCGACAGGACGCAATCAGCCCCAGCATTTT.

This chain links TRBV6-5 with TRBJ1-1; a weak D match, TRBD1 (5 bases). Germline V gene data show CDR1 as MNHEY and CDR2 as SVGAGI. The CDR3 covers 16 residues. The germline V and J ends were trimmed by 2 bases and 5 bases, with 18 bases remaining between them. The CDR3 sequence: CASSYAVVGEETEAFF. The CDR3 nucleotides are TGTGCCAGCAGTTACGCGGTGGTAGGGGAGGAAACTGAAGCTTTCTTT.

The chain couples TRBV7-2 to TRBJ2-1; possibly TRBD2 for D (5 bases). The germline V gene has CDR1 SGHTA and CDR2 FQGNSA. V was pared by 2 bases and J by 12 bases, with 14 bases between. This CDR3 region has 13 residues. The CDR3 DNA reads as TGTGCCAGCAGCTTAATCGGCGGAGAGGGGCAGTTCTTC. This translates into CASSLIGGEGQFF.

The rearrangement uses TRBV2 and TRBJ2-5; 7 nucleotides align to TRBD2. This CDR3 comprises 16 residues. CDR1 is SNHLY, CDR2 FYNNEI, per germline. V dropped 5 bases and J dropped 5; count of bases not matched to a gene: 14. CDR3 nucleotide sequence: TGTGCCAGCAGTCAGGACACCGGGGGGAATAGGGAGACCCAGTACTTC. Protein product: CASSQDTGGNRETQYF.

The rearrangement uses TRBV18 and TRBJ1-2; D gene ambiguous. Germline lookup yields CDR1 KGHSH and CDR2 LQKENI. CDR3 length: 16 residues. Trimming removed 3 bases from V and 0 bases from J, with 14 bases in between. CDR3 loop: CASSPPDGGANYGYTF. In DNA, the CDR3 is TGTGCCAGCTCACCCCCCGACGGCGGGGCTAACTATGGCTACACCTTC. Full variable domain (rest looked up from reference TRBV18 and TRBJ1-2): NAGVMQNPRHLVRRRGQEARLRCSPMKGHSHVYWYRQLPEEGLKFMVYLQKENIIDESGMPKERFSAEFPKEGPSILRIQQVVRGDSAAYFCASSPPDGGANYGYTFGSGTRLTVV.

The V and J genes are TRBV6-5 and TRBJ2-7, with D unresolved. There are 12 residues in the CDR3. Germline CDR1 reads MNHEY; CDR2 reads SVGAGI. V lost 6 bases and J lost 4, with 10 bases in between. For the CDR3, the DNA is TGTGCCAGCAGCCTTACACAATACGAGCAGTACTTC. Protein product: CASSLTQYEQYF.

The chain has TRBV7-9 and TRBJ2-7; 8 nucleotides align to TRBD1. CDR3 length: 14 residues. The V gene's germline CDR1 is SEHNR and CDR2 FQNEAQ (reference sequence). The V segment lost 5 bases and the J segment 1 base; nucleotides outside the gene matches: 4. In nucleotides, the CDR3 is TGTGCCAGCAGCCCCCGGGACAGGTCCTACGAGCAGTACTTC. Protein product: CASSPRDRSYEQYF.

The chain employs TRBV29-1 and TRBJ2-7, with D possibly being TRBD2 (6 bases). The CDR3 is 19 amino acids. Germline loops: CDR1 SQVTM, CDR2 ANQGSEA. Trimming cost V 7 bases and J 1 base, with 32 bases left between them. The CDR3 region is CSGVPVGRIGLAASYEQYF. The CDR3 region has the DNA TGCAGCGGGGTACCCGTCGGCAGGATAGGGTTAGCGGCTTCCTACGAGCAGTACTTC.

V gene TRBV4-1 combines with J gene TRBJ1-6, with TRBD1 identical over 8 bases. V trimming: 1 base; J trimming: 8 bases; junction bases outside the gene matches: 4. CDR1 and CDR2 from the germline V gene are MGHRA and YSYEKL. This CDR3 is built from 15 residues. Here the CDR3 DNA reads TGCGCCAGCAGCCAAGTCCCAGGGGGCGATTCACCCCTCCACTTT. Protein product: CASSQVPGGDSPLHF.

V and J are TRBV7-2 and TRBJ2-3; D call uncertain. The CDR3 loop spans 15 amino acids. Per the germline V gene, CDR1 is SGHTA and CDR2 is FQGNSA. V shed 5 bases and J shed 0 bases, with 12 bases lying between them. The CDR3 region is CASSLFSVSTDTQYF. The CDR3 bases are TGTGCCAGCAGCCTCTTCTCGGTGAGCACAGATACGCAGTATTTT.

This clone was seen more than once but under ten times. The CDR3: CASSPGLAGSEQFF. In DNA form, the CDR3 reads TGTGCCAGCTCACCGGGACTAGCGGGGAGTGAGCAGTTCTTC. The chain joins TRBV18 to TRBJ2-1; 13 bases map to TRBD2. Trimming cost V 3 bases and J 9 bases; bases outside gene matches: 2. CDR3 length equals 14 residues. CDR1 and CDR2 (germline): KGHSH, LQKENI.

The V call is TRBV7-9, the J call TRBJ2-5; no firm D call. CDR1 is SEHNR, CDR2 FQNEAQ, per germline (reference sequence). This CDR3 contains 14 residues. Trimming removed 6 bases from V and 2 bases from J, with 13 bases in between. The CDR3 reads CASSLGPWQETQYF. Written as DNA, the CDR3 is TGTGCCAGCAGTTTGGGCCCGTGGCAAGAGACCCAGTACTTC.

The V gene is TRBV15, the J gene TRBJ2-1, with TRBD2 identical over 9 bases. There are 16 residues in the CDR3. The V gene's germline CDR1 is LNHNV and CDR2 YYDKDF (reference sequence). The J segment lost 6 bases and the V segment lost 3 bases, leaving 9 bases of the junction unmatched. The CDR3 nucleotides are TGTGCCACCAGCAGCAAGCGGGGGGTTCTCCCCAATGAGCAGTTCTTC. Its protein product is CATSSKRGVLPNEQFF.

This CDR3 reads CASSVGRTSGRNEQFF. The CDR3 DNA is TGTGCCAGCAGCGTGGGGCGGACTAGCGGGAGAAATGAGCAGTTCTTC. This chain joins TRBV9 and TRBJ2-1; TRBD2 agrees at 13 bases. J gave up 7 bases and V 2 bases, and 6 bases lay outside the gene matches. Germline CDR1 is SGDLS and CDR2 is YYNGEE. The CDR3 extends over 16 amino acids.

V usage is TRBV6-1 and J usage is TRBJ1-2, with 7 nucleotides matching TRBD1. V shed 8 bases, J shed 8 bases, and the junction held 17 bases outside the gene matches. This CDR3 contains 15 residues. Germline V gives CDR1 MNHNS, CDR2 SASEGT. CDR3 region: CASQEVVAGGRGYTF. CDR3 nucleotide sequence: TGTGCCAGCCAAGAGGTAGTCGCAGGGGGTAGGGGCTACACCTTC.

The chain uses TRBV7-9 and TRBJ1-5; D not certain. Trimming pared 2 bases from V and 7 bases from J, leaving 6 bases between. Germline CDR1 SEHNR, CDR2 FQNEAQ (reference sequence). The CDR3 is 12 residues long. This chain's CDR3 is CASSLISQPQHF. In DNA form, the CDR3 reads TGTGCCAGCAGCTTAATCTCCCAGCCCCAGCATTTT.